One and the same sample provided the 9 T cell receptor beta chains below, sequenced in a study of blood T cell repertoires in COVID-19. Libraries were prepared by immunoSEQ multiplex PCR; TCRdb keeps only in-frame clonotypes and omits some of them. The sample comprises under 250,000 clones, about 90% of which are singletons, and 0.7% to 0.85% rests with the top ten. What was sequenced was peripheral blood. The receptors were sampled from a man in his 60s with COVID-19, enrolled during active disease.

The chain employs TRBV4-1 and TRBJ1-4, with TRBD1 as a possible D gene (5 bases). There are 14 residues in the CDR3. V gave up 0 bases and J gave up 7 bases, with 9 bases separating them. The germline V gene has CDR1 MGHRA and CDR2 YSYEKL. CDR3 sequence reads: CASSQDLRVEKLFF. DNA of the CDR3: TGCGCCAGCAGCCAAGATCTCAGGGTTGAAAAACTGTTTTTT.

The chain employs TRBV6-6 and TRBJ1-5; TRBD1 aligns across 9 bases. In germline, CDR1 is MNHNY, CDR2 SVGAGI (reference sequence). CDR3 length: 15 residues. The V and J ends lost 5 bases and 3 bases, in that order; junction bases with no gene match: 5. The CDR3 DNA reads TGTGCCAGCAGTCCCGGGACAGGGAACAATCAGCCCCAGCATTTT. This translates into CASSPGTGNNQPQHF.

This chain uses TRBV7-2 with TRBJ1-5, with D possibly being TRBD1 (6 bases). V was trimmed by 5 bases and J by 10 bases, leaving 15 bases between them. There are 13 residues in the CDR3. Germline V gene data show CDR1 as SGHTA and CDR2 as FQGNSA. CDR3 coding DNA: TGTGCCAGCAGCCGACAGGCCCGAAACCCCCAGCATTTT. Translating gives CASSRQARNPQHF. The full variable domain, rest sourced from reference TRBV7-2 and TRBJ1-5, is GAGVSQSPSNKVTEKGKDVELRCDPISGHTALYWYRQSLGQGLEFLIYFQGNSAPDKSGLPSDRFSAERTGGSVSTLTIQRTQQEDSAVYLCASSRQARNPQHFGDGTRLSIL.

The V gene is TRBV6-6, the J gene TRBJ1-1; no definite D call. Trimming cost V 4 bases and J 5 bases, with 17 bases left between them. Germline V gene data show CDR1 as MNHNY and CDR2 as SVGAGI (reference sequence). This CDR3 region has 15 residues. CDR3 protein: CASSFQPTGKTEAFF. For the CDR3, the DNA is TGTGCCAGCAGTTTCCAACCGACGGGTAAGACTGAAGCTTTCTTT.

This chain connects TRBV6-6 to TRBJ2-7; tentatively, D is TRBD2 (5 bases). Germline V gene data show CDR1 as MNHNY and CDR2 as SVGAGI (reference sequence). V lost 6 bases and J 8 bases, leaving 11 bases between the germline ends. The CDR3 runs to 11 residues. The CDR3 sequence: CASRGDGQQYF. CDR3 coding DNA: TGTGCCAGCAGGGGAGATGGGCAGCAGTACTTC.

For this clone: A junction boundary mismatches the germline segment, possibly from a read error. The chain links TRBV28 to TRBJ1-3, with 9 bases identical to TRBD1. Germline V CDR1 and CDR2: MDHEN, SYDVKM. CDR3 length: 14 amino acids. The CDR3 spells CASSLRGQGSTIYF. In DNA form, the CDR3 reads TGTGCCAGCAGTTTAAGGGGACAGGGAAGCACCATATATTTT.

Written as DNA, the CDR3 is TGTGCCAGCTCACCCGGTGGGGGGTGGAATGAGCAGTTCTTC. This sequence encodes CASSPGGGWNEQFF. The rearrangement links TRBV18 to TRBJ2-1; TRBD2 is a possible D gene (6 bases). CDR1 and CDR2 (germline): KGHSH, LQKENI. Trimming removed 3 bases from V and 7 bases from J, with 13 bases in between. This CDR3 spans 14 amino acids. Together with reference TRBV18 and TRBJ2-1, the CDR3 gives the full variable domain: NAGVMQNPRHLVRRRGQEARLRCSPMKGHSHVYWYRQLPEEGLKFMVYLQKENIIDESGMPKERFSAEFPKEGPSILRIQQVVRGDSAAYFCASSPGGGWNEQFFGPGTRLTVL.

This chain connects TRBV7-2 to TRBJ2-6, with D tentatively TRBD2 (6 bases). There are 18 residues in the CDR3. Between the trimmed V and J ends, which lost 5 bases and 0 bases, there was a span of 17 bases. CDR1 SGHTA and CDR2 FQGNSA come from the germline V gene. For the CDR3, the DNA is TGTGCCAGCAGCCGGAGGGGCAGAGCAGCCTCTGGGGCCAACGTCCTGACTTTC. This gives the protein CASSRRGRAASGANVLTF.

The gene calls are TRBV5-6 and TRBJ1-4; possibly TRBD1 for D (5 bases). Germline V gene sequence: CDR1 SGHDT, CDR2 YYEEEE. The CDR3 totals 12 residues. V was trimmed by 4 bases and J by 8 bases, leaving 9 bases between them. The CDR3 DNA sequence: TGTGCCAGCAGCCGGGACTCCGAAAAACTGTTTTTT. Protein: CASSRDSEKLFF.